One and the same sample provided the 7 T cell receptor beta chains below, sequenced in a study of T-cell reconstitution after alpha-beta-depleted transplantation in children. TCRbeta library construction was performed incorporating unique molecular identifiers. TCRdb fed the PCR reads into MiXCR, producing one record per CDR3 protein. The table has about 980,000 distinct CDR3 sequences, around 30% seen once; the top ten hold approximately 30%. The specimen was PBMCs, mostly from graft donor cells, collected 360 days after TCRalphabeta/CD19-depleted stem cell transplant. The receptors derive from a boy younger than two who had a stem cell transplant for SCID, so the T cells may come from the graft donor.

The chain carries TRBV4-1 and TRBJ1-1; D unresolved. CDR1 is MGHRA and CDR2 is YSYEKL in the germline V gene. The CDR3 is 14 residues long. V was trimmed by 3 bases and J by 1 base, leaving 9 bases between them. CDR3 bases: TGCGCCAGCAGCCACCCCAGACAGAACACTGAAGCTTTCTTT. Its translation is CASSHPRQNTEAFF.

In this sample, this clonotype turned up a few times. The chain couples TRBV5-5 to TRBJ1-2; weak D call: TRBD1 (5 bases). From germline, CDR1 is SGHKS and CDR2 YYEKEE (reference sequence). The V end was cut by 0 bases, the J end by 2 bases, with 17 bases between. The CDR3 contains 17 residues. DNA of the CDR3: TGTGCCAGCAGCTTGGCGCGGGGGAGGGACTTAAACTATGGCTACACCTTC. Protein sequence: CASSLARGRDLNYGYTF.

This clonotype was detected ten times or more. This chain joins TRBV9 and TRBJ2-7; 8 positions match TRBD1. Germline V gene sequence: CDR1 SGDLS, CDR2 YYNGEE. V lost 5 bases to trimming and J lost 4 bases; unmatched junction nucleotides: 11. The CDR3 runs 15 residues. This chain's CDR3 is CASSRAGGKLYEQYF. CDR3 DNA sequence: TGTGCCAGCAGTCGGGCAGGGGGCAAGTTGTACGAGCAGTACTTC.

This clonotype was counted a few times. The chain links TRBV6-5 to TRBJ2-7, with D perhaps matching TRBD1 (5 bases). Germline CDR1 is MNHEY and CDR2 is SVGAGI. Trimming cost V 1 base and J 4 bases, with 8 bases left between them. The CDR3 runs 13 residues. The CDR3 reads CASSYCPGYEQYF. CDR3 bases: TGTGCCAGCAGTTACTGTCCAGGGTACGAGCAGTACTTC.

The CDR3 region is CSARTATYGYTF. In DNA form, the CDR3 reads TGCAGTGCTAGGACAGCGACCTATGGCTACACCTTC. This rearrangement joins TRBV20-1 to TRBJ1-2; perhaps TRBD1 as D (5 bases). V lost 3 bases and J lost 4, with 9 bases in between. This CDR3 has 12 residues. The V gene's germline CDR1 is DFQATT and CDR2 SNEGSKA (reference sequence).

The J gene is TRBJ2-7, the V gene TRBV10-3, with no clear D. Trimming left V 2 bases short and J 0 bases short, with 8 bases between. Germline lookup yields CDR1 ENHRY and CDR2 SYGVKD. This CDR3 is built from 14 residues. DNA of the CDR3: TGTGCCATCAGTGAGCCCGGGCGCTCCTACGAGCAGTACTTC. Its translation: CAISEPGRSYEQYF.

The chain recombines TRBV7-2 with TRBJ2-1; D gene unclear. The CDR3 sequence is 15 residues long. Between the trimmed V and J ends, which lost 6 bases and 1 base, there was a span of 13 bases. Looked up from germline, CDR1 is SGHTA and CDR2 is FQGNSA. The CDR3 reads CASRPGPSSYNEQFF. Written as DNA, the CDR3 is TGTGCCAGCAGACCAGGCCCTTCTTCCTACAATGAGCAGTTCTTC. The variable domain in full, with the rest retrieved from reference TRBV7-2 and TRBJ2-1, is GAGVSQSPSNKVTEKGKDVELRCDPISGHTALYWYRQSLGQGLEFLIYFQGNSAPDKSGLPSDRFSAERTGGSVSTLTIQRTQQEDSAVYLCASRPGPSSYNEQFFGPGTRLTVL.